These 10 T cell receptor beta chains share one sample of origin, sequenced in a study of blood T cells in healthy people across ages. The use of a sample-barcoded 5' primer and a J-beta primer mix characterized a second PCR of about 6 to 11 cycles. TCRdb ran MiXCR on the 5' RACE reads and lists one entry per CDR3 protein. Altogether some 900,000 distinct CDR3 sequences are present, 48% being singletons, with the ten largest covering over 10%. The sequenced material came from blood. All receptors derive from a man younger than 40 in good health.

This clonotype came up a few times. The chain carries TRBV6-5 and TRBJ2-3; 10 positions agree with TRBD2. The CDR3 is 16 residues long. V dropped 4 bases and J dropped 4; count of bases not matched to a gene: 8. Germline V gives CDR1 MNHEY, CDR2 SVGAGI. The CDR3: CASSSLSGGGPDTQYF. The CDR3 nucleotides read TGTGCCAGCAGTTCCCTCAGCGGGGGGGGTCCAGATACGCAGTATTTT.

The V gene is TRBV3-1, the J gene TRBJ2-1; a weak D match, TRBD1 (5 bases). Trimming left V 6 bases short and J 5 bases short, with 14 bases between. Germline V gene sequence: CDR1 LGHDT, CDR2 YNNKEL (reference sequence). The CDR3 contains 14 residues. The CDR3 reads CASSHKPGNNEQFF. The CDR3 nucleotides are TGTGCCAGCAGTCATAAACCAGGGAACAATGAGCAGTTCTTC.

This chain links TRBV9 with TRBJ2-1; D not certain. This CDR3 spans 13 amino acids. CDR1 and CDR2 from the germline V gene are SGDLS and YYNGEE. V was trimmed by 4 bases and J by 7 bases, leaving 12 bases between them. CDR3 bases: TGTGCCAGCAGCTTGGCTCAAGGGAATGAGCAGTTCTTC. Translated, it gives CASSLAQGNEQFF.

This clonotype was seen repeatedly, ten times or more. The chain joins TRBV28 to TRBJ2-1, with D possibly TRBD2 on 5 matching bases. This CDR3 is 13 amino acids long. V was pared by 4 bases and J by 4 bases, with 8 bases between. The germline V gene has CDR1 MDHEN and CDR2 SYDVKM. The CDR3 reads CASSSGSYNEQFF. The CDR3 nucleotides read TGTGCCAGCAGTTCGGGGAGTTACAATGAGCAGTTCTTC.

The chain combines TRBV13 with TRBJ2-1, with 10 bases that match TRBD2. This CDR3 region has 19 residues. The J segment lost 6 bases and the V segment lost 0 bases, leaving 14 bases of the junction unmatched. CDR1 is PRHDT, CDR2 FYEKMQ, per germline (reference sequence). This CDR3 is CASSLGLGTGTSALNEQFF. CDR3 in DNA: TGTGCCAGCAGCTTAGGCCTCGGGACCGGGACTAGCGCCCTCAATGAGCAGTTCTTC. Using reference TRBV13 and TRBJ2-1 for the parts outside the CDR3, the full variable domain is AAGVIQSPRHLIKEKRETATLKCYPIPRHDTVYWYQQGPGQDPQFLISFYEKMQSDKGSIPDRFSAQQFSDYHSELNMSSLELGDSALYFCASSLGLGTGTSALNEQFFGPGTRLTVL.

The rearrangement links TRBV4-2 to TRBJ1-2; the D is unclear. The V gene lost 4 bases and the J gene lost 4 bases, with 19 bases spanning the gap. Germline V gene data show CDR1 as LGHNA and CDR2 as YNFKEQ. The CDR3 contains 16 residues. CDR3 DNA sequence: TGTGCCAGCAGCCCCTCCACGGGCCCGGGCGGCTATGGCTACACCTTC. Translation gives CASSPSTGPGGYGYTF.

Notes on this clonotype: One end of the junction does not line up with germline, which may come from a read error. V gene TRBV28 combines with J gene TRBJ1-1, with D maybe TRBD1 (5 bases). The CDR3 runs to 15 residues. CDR1 MDHEN and CDR2 SYDVKM come from the germline V gene. The DNA of the CDR3 is TGTGTCAGCAGTTTAACTCAGGGAGGGATCACTGAAGCTTTCTTT. Translated: CVSSLTQGGITEAFF.

With respect to this clonotype: Relative to the germline gene, one junction end is altered; a read error may explain this. The chain joins TRBV6-2 or TRBV6-3 to TRBJ2-7; D gene uncertain. The germline V gene encodes CDR1 MNHEY and CDR2 SVGEGT. CDR3 length equals 13 residues. CDR3 DNA: TGTGCTAGCAGTGACGACGGGCTCTACGAGCAGTACTTC. The encoded protein is CASSDDGLYEQYF.

The chain recombines TRBV24-1 with TRBJ1-2; the D gene is possibly TRBD1 (6 bases). Looked up from germline, CDR1 is KGHDR and CDR2 is SFDVKD. The CDR3 totals 16 residues. Deletions cut 6 bases from V and 5 bases from J, with 21 bases between. CDR3 sequence: CATSLHQSGGAYGYTF. Here the CDR3 DNA reads TGTGCCACCAGTCTACACCAATCCGGGGGCGCTTATGGCTACACCTTC.

This rearrangement joins TRBV27 to TRBJ2-3, with D tentatively TRBD2 (5 bases). Germline assignment: CDR1 MNHEY and CDR2 SMNVEV (reference sequence). The length of the CDR3 is 19 residues. With 0 bases removed from V and 1 base from J, the gap between germline ends came to 20 bases. The CDR3 DNA reads as TGTGCCAGCAGTTTATCTCGAGGGAAGGGAAACCCGCGCACAGATACGCAGTATTTT. Translation gives CASSLSRGKGNPRTDTQYF.